The 10 T cell receptor beta chains below all came from one sample that was sequenced in a study of early T cells in non-severe SARS-CoV-2 infection. TCRdb independently ran MiXCR on the 5' RACE reads; one entry per CDR3 protein. The sample shows 60,000 or so distinct CDR3 sequences, 10% to 15% of them seen only once. Material: whole blood, obtained at baseline. The receptors shown here come from an adult who was a healthcare worker with PCR-confirmed SARS-CoV-2 infection or an uninfected control (not recorded which).

The chain carries TRBV30 and TRBJ2-3, with 10 nucleotides matching TRBD1. The junction had 17 bases not matched to a gene; V was cut back by 4 bases and J by 4 bases. Per germline, CDR1 GTSNPN and CDR2 SVGIG (reference sequence). The CDR3 length is 18 residues. CDR3 in DNA: TGTGCCTGGATCCGCAGTAGACCGGGACAGGGGTTCCCAGATACGCAGTATTTT. Protein sequence: CAWIRSRPGQGFPDTQYF. The variable domain in full, completed from reference TRBV30 and TRBJ2-3, reads SQTIHQWPATLVQPVGSPLSLECTVEGTSNPNLYWYRQAAGRGLQLLFYSVGIGQISSEVPQNLSASRPQDRQFILSSKKLLLSDSGFYLCAWIRSRPGQGFPDTQYFGPGTRLTVL.

V usage is TRBV28 and J usage is TRBJ2-2; D not resolved. Trimming took off 2 bases at V and 3 bases at J, with 10 bases between the two ends. There are 15 residues in the CDR3. Germline V gene lookup returns CDR1 MDHEN and CDR2 SYDVKM. This CDR3 reads CASSLTTVDTGELFF. The CDR3, as DNA: TGTGCCAGCAGTTTAACTACGGTAGACACCGGGGAGCTGTTTTTT.

The J gene is TRBJ1-5, the V gene TRBV6-4; no firm D call. Trimming cost V 3 bases and J 4 bases, with 10 bases left between them. Germline V CDR1 and CDR2: MRHNA, SNTAGT. The CDR3 runs to 14 residues. CDR3 region: CASSESAANQPQHF. CDR3 coding DNA: TGTGCCAGCAGTGAATCTGCAGCAAATCAGCCCCAGCATTTT.

There are a few counts of this clonotype. V gene TRBV7-2 combines with J gene TRBJ2-7; D is unresolved. The CDR3 runs to 13 residues. Per the germline V gene, CDR1 is SGHTA and CDR2 is FQGNSA. With 1 base removed from V and 1 base from J, the gap between germline ends came to 5 bases. This chain's CDR3 is CASSLVISYEQYF. The CDR3 DNA follows: TGTGCCAGCAGCTTAGTCATTTCCTACGAGCAGTACTTC.

The chain employs TRBV2 and TRBJ1-2; 8 positions match TRBD1. Looked up from germline, CDR1 is SNHLY and CDR2 is FYNNEI. The CDR3 spans 14 residues. Unmatched junction bases numbered 6, after V lost 5 bases and J lost 4 bases. CDR3 sequence reads: CASSLDREAYGYTF. For the CDR3, the DNA is TGTGCCAGCAGTTTGGACAGGGAGGCCTATGGCTACACCTTC.

This clonotype is medium-sized (0.01 to 0.1%) in the sample. This rearrangement joins TRBV5-1 to TRBJ2-3; D could derive from TRBD1 or TRBD2 (5 bases each). Per germline, CDR1 SGHRS and CDR2 YFSETQ. The CDR3 is 14 amino acids. The V end lost 3 bases, the J end lost 0 bases, and 8 bases lay between the germline ends. CDR3 protein: CASSSWDSTDTQYF. CDR3 DNA sequence: TGCGCCAGCAGCTCGTGGGACAGCACAGATACGCAGTATTTT.

This clonotype has at least ten counts. The rearrangement links TRBV10-3 to TRBJ1-2; 8 bases are shared with TRBD1. The J segment lost 4 bases and the V segment lost 2 bases, leaving 6 bases of the junction unmatched. The CDR3 length is 15 residues. The V gene's germline CDR1 is ENHRY and CDR2 SYGVKD. The CDR3 nucleotides are TGTGCCATCAGTGAGGGGAGACAGGGGAGCTATGGCTACACCTTC. Encoded protein: CAISEGRQGSYGYTF.

This clonotype was seen a few times. The rearrangement links TRBV6-1 to TRBJ2-3; D may be TRBD1 (6 bases). The germline CDR1 and CDR2 sequences are MNHNS and SASEGT. V was clipped by 4 bases and J by 10 bases, with 15 bases between them. This CDR3 contains 13 residues. The CDR3 nucleotides are TGTGCCAGCAGTGTCGACTACAGGGCCGCGCAGTATTTT. Its protein is CASSVDYRAAQYF.

This clonotype was counted many times. The chain employs TRBV6-5 and TRBJ1-6, with D tentatively TRBD1 (6 bases). The CDR3 covers 14 residues. Trimming removed 2 bases from V and 9 bases from J, with 11 bases in between. Germline CDR1 MNHEY, CDR2 SVGAGI. CDR3 bases: TGTGCCAGCAGTTACACCATGACAGGTTCACCCCTCCACTTT. The encoded protein is CASSYTMTGSPLHF.

CDR3 amino acids: CASSMGGDRIEQYF. CDR3 sequence (DNA): TGTGCCAGTAGTATGGGGGGCGATCGGATCGAGCAGTACTTC. The genes are TRBV19 and TRBJ2-7; D is perhaps TRBD1 or TRBD2 (6 bases each). Germline CDR1 LNHDA, CDR2 SQIVND (reference sequence). V was shortened by 3 bases and J by 6 bases, with 15 bases between the two germline ends. CDR3 length: 14 residues. The whole variable domain, filled in from reference TRBV19 and TRBJ2-7, reads DGGITQSPKYLFRKEGQNVTLSCEQNLNHDAMYWYRQDPGQGLRLIYYSQIVNDFQKGDIAEGYSVSREKKESFPLTVTSAQKNPTAFYLCASSMGGDRIEQYFGPGTRLTVT.